This record concerns one T cell receptor beta chain sequence. The antigen remains unidentified. The sample's time point: blood 4 weeks post-SBRT, at nephrectomy. The treatment is: 15 Gy SBRT to primary tumor, nephrectomy 4 weeks later. Nephrectomy followed 15 Gy stereotactic body radiation by 4 weeks. After SBRT, blood was collected at 2 and 4 weeks, plus baseline. This renal cell carcinoma was of the clear cell type. This table comes from immunoSEQ multiplex PCR, and its TCRdb copy is limited to in-frame clones, with some not included. Of fewer than 80,000 clones listed, around four fifths are singletons. Germline V gene lookup returns CDR1 LNHDA and CDR2 SQIVND (reference sequence). The CDR3 covers 14 residues. V was pared by 8 bases and J by 3 bases, with 16 bases between. The data derive from a study of radiation and T cells in renal cell carcinoma. The study, taken as a whole, reports: No pretreatment tumor biopsies were available for baseline clonotypes.

The J gene is TRBJ1-2, the V gene TRBV19, with D uncertain. This clonotype was obtained from a woman aged 55 to 70 with renal cell carcinoma. The material was blood, obtained from a patient whose treatment included radiotherapy and nephrectomy. The CDR3 loop reads CASSAQASDYGYTF. Written as DNA, the CDR3 is TGTGCCAGTTCCGCGCAAGCCAGTGACTATGGCTACACCTTC.